The clone carrying this T cell receptor (beta chain) was found once. The antigen is unknown. These data are taken from a study of cytomegalovirus exposure and HLA in healthy donors. The study's findings and limits: According to a later analysis, donors in an Asian-associated ancestry cluster reportedly had fewer N-insertions than the approximately 720-donor mean. As a later analysis showed, a missense DCLRE1C variant was linked to trimming of TCR beta V- and J-genes. A later analysis found that most CMV-associated TCR beta chains appeared HLA-restricted.

CDR1 is KGHSH and CDR2 is LQKENI in the germline V gene. The CDR3 has 19 residues. Germline trimming cut 0 bases from V and 5 bases from J; bases unmatched to any gene: 15. The PCR employed 60 Vbeta primers together with 13 Jbeta primers. Clones were sequenced by immunoSEQ multiplex PCR, and TCRdb holds only the in-frame ones, with some missing. The sample yields 150,000 to 200,000 clones, roughly 85% seen once. The material sequenced was PBMCs. This clonotype originated in a man between 18 and 35 years old in good health and CMV-seropositive. This rearrangement joins TRBV18 to TRBJ1-3, with 8 bases matching TRBD1. The CDR3 loop reads CASSPPESTGVSGRNTIYF. The CDR3 DNA is TGTGCCAGCTCACCACCGGAATCGACAGGGGTTAGTGGAAGAAACACCATATATTTT.